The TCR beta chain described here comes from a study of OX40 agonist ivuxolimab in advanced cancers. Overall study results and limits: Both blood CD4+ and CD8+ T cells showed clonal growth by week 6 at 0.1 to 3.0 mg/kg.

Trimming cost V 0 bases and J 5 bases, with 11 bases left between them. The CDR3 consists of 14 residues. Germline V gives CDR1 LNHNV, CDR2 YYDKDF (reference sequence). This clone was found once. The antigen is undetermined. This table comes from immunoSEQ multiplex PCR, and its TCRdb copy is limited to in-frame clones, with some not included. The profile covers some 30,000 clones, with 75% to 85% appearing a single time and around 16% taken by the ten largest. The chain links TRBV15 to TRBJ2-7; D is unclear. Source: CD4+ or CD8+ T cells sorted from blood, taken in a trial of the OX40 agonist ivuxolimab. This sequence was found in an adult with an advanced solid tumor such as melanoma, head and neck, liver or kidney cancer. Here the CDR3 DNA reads TGTGCCACCAGCAGAGATAAGGGCATCCACGAGCAGTACTTC. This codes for CATSRDKGIHEQYF.